Below, 18 T cell receptor beta chains from the same sample are listed, as sequenced in a study of shared clonotypes between healthy human individuals. Data came from immunoSEQ multiplex PCR; TCRdb stores just in-frame clones and leaves some out. This sample has around 2.5 million clones; approximately 93% occur once, and the top ten carry roughly 0.39%. Sequences were obtained from naive CD4+ T cells from PBMCs. Documented subset: CD45RA+ positively selected. The receptors here all came from a man younger than 35 in good health. Some clones in this sample may be carry-over from other donors' samples.

This chain joins TRBV10-1 and TRBJ1-4; D is undetermined. The CDR3 runs to 13 residues. V was clipped by 2 bases and J by 8 bases, with 9 bases between them. Looked up from germline, CDR1 is WNHNN and CDR2 is SYGVQD (reference sequence). This chain's CDR3 is CASSEGLKEKLFF. The DNA for the CDR3 is TGCGCCAGCAGTGAGGGCTTGAAAGAAAAACTGTTTTTT.

This sequence joins TRBV5-1 and TRBJ2-7; 8 positions match TRBD2. This CDR3 has 13 amino acids. V gave up 4 bases and J gave up 3 bases; unmatched junction bases: 3. In germline, CDR1 is SGHRS, CDR2 YFSETQ. The CDR3 region is CASSPGGIYEQYF. DNA of the CDR3: TGCGCCAGCAGCCCGGGGGGGATCTACGAGCAGTACTTC. The full variable domain, completed using reference TRBV5-1 and TRBJ2-7, is KAGVTQTPRYLIKTRGQQVTLSCSPISGHRSVSWYQQTPGQGLQFLFEYFSETQRNKGNFPGRFSGRQFSNSRSEMNVSTLELGDSALYLCASSPGGIYEQYFGPGTRLTVT.

The chain carries TRBV19 and TRBJ2-7; the D call may be TRBD1 or TRBD2 (5 bases each). Germline V gene sequence: CDR1 LNHDA, CDR2 SQIVND (reference sequence). The CDR3 sequence is 13 residues long. Deletions cut 7 bases from V and 5 bases from J, with 15 bases between. The CDR3 nucleotides read TGTGCCAGTAAAGGGCGTCGAGGGGACGAGCAGTACTTC. Amino acid sequence: CASKGRRGDEQYF. The full variable domain, rest sourced from reference TRBV19 and TRBJ2-7, is DGGITQSPKYLFRKEGQNVTLSCEQNLNHDAMYWYRQDPGQGLRLIYYSQIVNDFQKGDIAEGYSVSREKKESFPLTVTSAQKNPTAFYLCASKGRRGDEQYFGPGTRLTVT.

The DNA for the CDR3 is TGTGCCTGGACTAGCCTGAACACCGGGGAGCTGTTTTTT. This sequence encodes CAWTSLNTGELFF. The chain joins TRBV30 to TRBJ2-2; possibly TRBD2 for D (5 bases). Germline CDR1 GTSNPN, CDR2 SVGIG (reference sequence). Between the trimmed V and J ends, which lost 4 bases and 1 base, there was a span of 7 bases. This CDR3 has 13 residues.

V gene TRBV2 combines with J gene TRBJ1-3; TRBD1 might be the D (5 bases). With 8 bases removed from V and 0 bases from J, the gap between germline ends came to 8 bases. The CDR3 contains 13 residues. Germline lookup yields CDR1 SNHLY and CDR2 FYNNEI. CDR3 nucleotides: TGTGCCAGCGGGGCGGACTCTGGAAACACCATATATTTT. Translating it yields CASGADSGNTIYF.

V and J are TRBV4-1 and TRBJ2-1; no definite D call. Trimming pared 4 bases from V and 3 bases from J, leaving 16 bases between. CDR3 length: 16 amino acids. Germline loops: CDR1 MGHRA, CDR2 YSYEKL. CDR3 nucleotides: TGCGCCAGCAGCCCCCGGGCTAGGAGCATCTACAATGAGCAGTTCTTC. Translating gives CASSPRARSIYNEQFF.

This clone was seen more than once but under ten times. The rearrangement links TRBV28 to TRBJ1-1, with a tentative D call TRBD1 (5 bases). Trimming removed 3 bases from V and 4 bases from J, with 12 bases in between. CDR3 length equals 14 residues. Germline V CDR1 and CDR2: MDHEN, SYDVKM. The CDR3 DNA sequence: TGTGCCAGCAGTTTGGCCTCCGGGGGCACTGAAGCTTTCTTT. Its protein is CASSLASGGTEAFF.

Regarding this clone: Other DNA sequences in the sample encode the same CDR3. This rearrangement joins TRBV6-1 to TRBJ1-5, with D hard to call. V was cut by 2 bases and J by 5 bases, with 7 bases left in between. The germline V gene has CDR1 MNHNS and CDR2 SASEGT. The CDR3 consists of 13 residues. The CDR3 spells CASSEFRDQPQHF. The DNA for the CDR3 is TGTGCCAGCAGTGAATTCAGAGATCAGCCCCAGCATTTT.

CDR3 residues: CASSYSSINYGYTF. CDR3 coding DNA: TGTGCCAGCAGTTACTCGTCGATAAACTATGGCTACACCTTC. V usage is TRBV6-5 and J usage is TRBJ1-2; D is unresolved. Trimming removed 0 bases from V and 2 bases from J, with 7 bases in between. The germline V gene has CDR1 MNHEY and CDR2 SVGAGI. The CDR3 is 14 residues long.

The V call is TRBV4-1, the J call TRBJ2-7; no clear D. Germline V lookup: CDR1 MGHRA, CDR2 YSYEKL. CDR3 size: 11 residues. Trimming took 0 bases from V and 4 from J, leaving 1 base between them. CDR3 residues: CASSQDYEQYF. The DNA of the CDR3 is TGCGCCAGCAGCCAAGATTACGAGCAGTACTTC.

The count of this clone is one. The chain employs TRBV29-1 and TRBJ2-4, with 15 bases identical to TRBD2. V lost 4 bases, J lost 0 bases, and 4 bases stayed unmatched. This CDR3 has 17 amino acids. Per the germline V gene, CDR1 is SQVTM and CDR2 is ANQGSEA. CDR3 DNA: TGCAGCGTTGTTGGGACTAGCGGGAGGCTAGCCAAAAACATTCAGTACTTC. Amino acid sequence: CSVVGTSGRLAKNIQYF.

The CDR3 DNA is TGTGCCAGCAGCTTGGTTGGGACTCAATCTGGAAACACCATATATTTT. Translated, it gives CASSLVGTQSGNTIYF. The J gene is TRBJ1-3, the V gene TRBV5-4; TRBD1 is a possible D gene (5 bases). With 0 bases removed from V and 1 base from J, the gap between germline ends came to 11 bases. CDR3 length: 16 residues. Germline CDR1 reads SGHNT; CDR2 reads YYREEE (reference sequence).

This chain joins TRBV5-4 and TRBJ2-2, with 10 positions matching TRBD1. Per the germline V gene, CDR1 is SGHNT and CDR2 is YYREEE (reference sequence). The CDR3 spans 19 residues. V gave up 4 bases and J gave up 1 base; unmatched junction bases: 13. CDR3 protein: CASSLEFYRDRGNTGELFF. The CDR3 nucleotides read TGTGCCAGCAGCCTTGAGTTTTACCGGGACAGGGGGAACACCGGGGAGCTGTTTTTT.

CDR3 DNA sequence: TGTGCCAGCAGTTCCCGGGACCTACTAGAAGATACGCAGTATTTT. Its translation is CASSSRDLLEDTQYF. The gene calls are TRBV28 and TRBJ2-3; D may match TRBD1 or TRBD2 (5 bases each). CDR1 is MDHEN and CDR2 is SYDVKM in the germline V gene. CDR3 length: 15 amino acids. Trimming left V 4 bases short and J 5 bases short, with 16 bases between.

The chain combines TRBV5-1 with TRBJ2-4; D might be TRBD2 (5 bases). Trimming stripped 4 bases from V and 6 bases from J, with 17 bases between. CDR3 size: 15 residues. Per germline, CDR1 SGHRS and CDR2 YFSETQ. The CDR3 region has the DNA TGCGCCAGCAGCAGGCAGCCTCGAGAGGGAAACATTCAGTACTTC. This encodes CASSRQPREGNIQYF.

The chain links TRBV5-4 to TRBJ2-7; the D gene could be TRBD1 or TRBD2 (5 bases each). The CDR3 spans 13 residues. V lost 0 bases and J 4 bases, leaving 8 bases between the germline ends. Germline lookup yields CDR1 SGHNT and CDR2 YYREEE (reference sequence). DNA of the CDR3: TGTGCCAGCAGCTTGGTGGGGGAATACGAGCAGTACTTC. It is translated as CASSLVGEYEQYF.

Of note for this clone: In the same sample, other DNA sequences code for this CDR3. The rearrangement uses TRBV5-4 and TRBJ2-3, with 8 positions matching TRBD2. V was clipped by 0 bases and J by 0 bases; unmatched bases: 0. Germline values: CDR1 SGHNT, CDR2 YYREEE (reference sequence). The CDR3 loop spans 15 amino acids. CDR3 DNA sequence: TGTGCCAGCAGCTTGGCGGGAGGGAGCACAGATACGCAGTATTTT. Translation gives CASSLAGGSTDTQYF.

The CDR3 nucleotides are TGTGCCAGCACAGGCGGATCGGAGACCCAGTACTTC. It encodes CASTGGSETQYF. The chain couples TRBV25-1 to TRBJ2-5; the D is unclear. Trimming took off 7 bases at V and 5 bases at J, with 11 bases between the two ends. The CDR3 spans 12 residues. Per germline, CDR1 MGHDK and CDR2 SYGVNS.